One and the same sample provided the 5 T cell receptor beta chains below, sequenced in a study of cytomegalovirus exposure and HLA in healthy donors. Vbeta (60) and Jbeta (13) primers were used in the PCR. The assay was immunoSEQ multiplex PCR, and TCRdb's table has in-frame clones only and misses some. The sample has roughly 110,000 clones, around 83% seen once. Sequenced input: PBMCs. These TCRs come from a man younger than 45 in good health and CMV-seropositive.

The gene calls are TRBV19 and TRBJ1-2; 11 nucleotides line up with TRBD1. Germline V gene data show CDR1 as LNHDA and CDR2 as SQIVND (reference sequence). The CDR3 has 14 residues. J was trimmed by 8 bases and V by 2 bases; bases with no gene match: 4. CDR3 amino acids: CASSIRRTGGGYTF. CDR3 nucleotides: TGTGCCAGTAGTATACGGCGGACAGGGGGCGGCTACACCTTC. Variable domain in full (rest from reference TRBV19 and TRBJ1-2): DGGITQSPKYLFRKEGQNVTLSCEQNLNHDAMYWYRQDPGQGLRLIYYSQIVNDFQKGDIAEGYSVSREKKESFPLTVTSAQKNPTAFYLCASSIRRTGGGYTFGSGTRLTVV.

V is TRBV6-4 and J is TRBJ2-7, with a tentative D call TRBD2 (5 bases). This CDR3 contains 13 residues. In germline, CDR1 is MRHNA, CDR2 SNTAGT. The ends were cut back, 0 bases at V and 7 bases at J, with 10 bases in the middle. The CDR3, as DNA: TGTGCCAGCAGTGACTCGAGGGTTAGGGAGCAGTACGTC. It is translated as CASSDSRVREQYV.

Here the CDR3 DNA reads TGTGCCAGCAGCGCCCAACAGGAAAACGAGCAGTACTTC. This gives the protein CASSAQQENEQYF. The chain employs TRBV9 and TRBJ2-7; D perhaps matches TRBD1 (5 bases). The germline V gene encodes CDR1 SGDLS and CDR2 YYNGEE. The CDR3 is 13 residues long. With 3 bases removed from V and 5 bases from J, the gap between germline ends came to 12 bases.

The chain couples TRBV10-2 to TRBJ1-2; 10 nucleotides align to TRBD1. The CDR3 runs to 13 residues. Per the germline V gene, CDR1 is WSHSY and CDR2 is SAAADI. V lost 6 bases and J lost 7; bases outside the gene matches: 5. CDR3 DNA: TGCGCCAGCAGCGGGACAGGGGTTGGTGGCTACACCTTC. Protein product: CASSGTGVGGYTF.

The rearrangement uses TRBV6-1 and TRBJ2-7, with 9 bases that match TRBD1. After removal of 2 bases from V and 3 bases from J, the junction contained 2 bases not matched to a gene. The germline V gene encodes CDR1 MNHNS and CDR2 SASEGT. This CDR3 spans 14 amino acids. This CDR3 reads CASSELGQGYEQYV. DNA of the CDR3: TGTGCCAGCAGTGAATTGGGACAGGGCTACGAGCAGTACGTC.